This T cell receptor (beta chain) emerged from a study of radiation and T cells in renal cell carcinoma. Study-level results: Top tumor clonotypes rose in blood 2 weeks post-radiation, then contracted.

Time point given: blood 2 weeks post-SBRT. Sample treatment: 15 Gy SBRT to primary tumor, nephrectomy 4 weeks later. V lost 5 bases and J 1 base, leaving 8 bases between the germline ends. CDR1 MNHEY and CDR2 SVGAGI come from the germline V gene. The CDR3 contains 13 residues. Measured with immunoSEQ multiplex PCR; TCRdb has only the in-frame clones, and not every one. Among some 150,000 clones listed, approximately 90% were seen once. A word on this clone: What it recognizes is unknown.

The chain employs TRBV6-5 and TRBJ1-2; D uncertain. This clonotype was obtained from a woman in her forties or fifties with renal cell carcinoma. The sequences come from blood, collected from a patient whose treatment included radiotherapy and nephrectomy. CDR3 nucleotide sequence: TGTGCCAGCAGTGGTCAGCGTAACTATGGCTACACCTTC. Protein sequence: CASSGQRNYGYTF.